Each of the 10 T cell receptor beta chains below was sequenced from the same sample in a study of blood T cell repertoires in COVID-19. The data were produced by immunoSEQ multiplex PCR, yet TCRdb's version contains in-frame clones alone and is incomplete. The sample has hundreds of thousands of clones; 65% to 90% are singletons. Sequences were obtained from PBMCs or T cells enriched from blood (not recorded which). The receptors were sampled from a woman aged 40-49 years with acute COVID-19.

This clone was counted only a few times. This chain connects TRBV9 to TRBJ2-7; 10 bases agree with TRBD2. CDR1 is SGDLS, CDR2 YYNGEE, per germline. V was clipped by 4 bases and J by 3 bases; unmatched bases: 16. The CDR3 length is 18 residues. CDR3 region: CASSQRGSGRVRVYEQYF. Written as DNA, the CDR3 is TGTGCCAGCAGCCAGAGGGGGAGCGGGAGGGTAAGAGTCTACGAGCAGTACTTC.

CDR3: CASSKTGAYGYTF. The CDR3 bases are TGTGCCAGCAGTAAAACAGGGGCCTATGGCTACACCTTC. This sequence joins TRBV25-1 and TRBJ1-2; 7 nucleotides agree with TRBD1. The CDR3 is made up of 13 amino acids. J was trimmed by 4 bases and V by 5 bases; bases with no gene match: 4. Germline-derived CDR1 and CDR2 are MGHDK and SYGVNS.

This chain joins TRBV25-1 and TRBJ1-1, with a tentative D call TRBD1 (6 bases). Germline lookup yields CDR1 MGHDK and CDR2 SYGVNS. The length of the CDR3 is 14 residues. The ends were cut back, 10 bases at V and 4 bases at J, with 19 bases in the middle. CDR3 in DNA: TGTGCCACCTCTCTGCCGGGGACAAGCACTGAAGCTTTCTTT. It codes for CATSLPGTSTEAFF.

The J gene is TRBJ1-2, the V gene TRBV12-3 or TRBV12-4; TRBD1 agrees at 8 bases. The CDR3 runs 13 residues. After removal of 6 bases from V and 7 bases from J, the junction contained 7 bases not matched to a gene. In DNA form, the CDR3 reads TGTGCCAGCAGCCTCACAGGGGGACTTGGCTACACCTTC. Protein product: CASSLTGGLGYTF.

The rearrangement links TRBV6-2 or TRBV6-3 to TRBJ1-5, with D unresolved. V lost 5 bases, J lost 7 bases, and 12 bases lay in between. The CDR3 totals 13 residues. Germline CDR1 is MNHEY and CDR2 is SVGEGT. CDR3 sequence reads: CASSEGLKQPQHF. CDR3 DNA: TGTGCCAGCAGTGAGGGTCTGAAACAGCCCCAGCATTTT.

The genes are TRBV7-9 and TRBJ2-7; 8 nucleotides line up with TRBD1. The V gene's germline CDR1 is SEHNR and CDR2 FQNEAQ (reference sequence). This CDR3 has 14 residues. V was pared by 1 base and J by 2 bases, with 1 base of the junction left unmatched. The CDR3 is CASSLGTGTYEQYF. CDR3 sequence (DNA): TGTGCCAGCAGCTTAGGGACAGGGACCTACGAGCAGTACTTC.

This chain joins TRBV14 and TRBJ1-4; TRBD1 is a possible D gene (6 bases). The V gene's germline CDR1 is SGHDN and CDR2 FVKESK. The CDR3 totals 15 residues. V gave up 4 bases and J gave up 7 bases, with 16 bases separating them. CDR3 loop: CASSRPGGRGEKLFF. The DNA of the CDR3 is TGTGCCAGCAGCCGGCCTGGGGGCAGGGGTGAAAAACTGTTTTTT.

Only one count was recorded for this clone. The chain recombines TRBV12-5 with TRBJ2-5; weak D call: TRBD2 (6 bases). CDR1 and CDR2 (germline): LGHNT, FRNRAP. The CDR3 consists of 18 residues. Trimming left V 0 bases short and J 6 bases short, with 23 bases between. In DNA form, the CDR3 reads TGTGCTAGTGGTTTGGTACTTGACGGGGAGGTCTTCGAAAAGACCCAGTACTTC. This encodes CASGLVLDGEVFEKTQYF.

The table lists this clone with a few counts. This sequence joins TRBV3-1 (or the pseudogene TRBV3-2) and TRBJ2-2, with TRBD2 matching 7 bases. The V and J ends lost 4 bases and 2 bases, in that order; junction bases with no gene match: 7. Per the germline V gene, CDR1 is LGHDT and CDR2 is YNNKEL (reference sequence). This CDR3 comprises 16 residues. The CDR3: CASSRPSGTNTGELFF. CDR3 DNA: TGTGCCAGCAGCCGGCCCAGCGGGACTAACACCGGGGAGCTGTTTTTT.

The chain has TRBV7-9 and TRBJ2-3; TRBD1 aligns across 9 bases. The germline gives CDR1 SEHNR, CDR2 FQNEAQ (reference sequence). The CDR3 contains 16 residues. V shed 5 bases, J shed 4 bases, and the junction held 10 bases outside the gene matches. The CDR3 region is CASSPATGGWADTQYF. The CDR3 DNA reads as TGTGCCAGCAGCCCTGCTACAGGGGGCTGGGCAGATACGCAGTATTTT.